The 22 T cell receptor beta chains below were found in one sample sequenced in a study of blood T cell repertoires in COVID-19. Sequenced by immunoSEQ multiplex PCR; TCRdb stores in-frame clones only, minus some. This sample has under 300,000 clones, with 85% to 95% found just once. Sequences were obtained from peripheral blood. The receptors here all came from a man aged 30 to 39 with COVID-19, enrolled during active disease.

The chain is built from TRBV19 and TRBJ2-1, with 7 bases lining up with TRBD2. The length of the CDR3 is 17 residues. Germline V gene data show CDR1 as LNHDA and CDR2 as SQIVND (reference sequence). V dropped 1 base and J dropped 7; count of bases not matched to a gene: 13. CDR3 DNA sequence: TGTGCCAGTAGTATAGTCCCACTGACTAGCCGGAGTAATGAGCAGTTCTTC. Translated, it gives CASSIVPLTSRSNEQFF.

The chain carries TRBV5-1 and TRBJ1-3; D call uncertain. CDR3 size: 15 residues. V lost 3 bases, J lost 4 bases, and 14 bases lay in between. Germline CDR1 reads SGHRS; CDR2 reads YFSETQ. The CDR3: CASSSQGGEGNTIYF. In DNA, the CDR3 is TGCGCCAGCAGCTCGCAAGGCGGGGAGGGAAACACCATATATTTT.

The V and J genes are TRBV7-2 and TRBJ1-1, with D uncertain. In germline, CDR1 is SGHTA, CDR2 FQGNSA. V was shortened by 4 bases and J by 1 base, with 13 bases between the two germline ends. There are 15 residues in the CDR3. CDR3 in DNA: TGTGCCAGCAGCTCCCCGGGATGGGAGAACACTGAAGCTTTCTTT. It codes for CASSSPGWENTEAFF.

This chain connects TRBV19 to TRBJ2-1, with 9 bases matching TRBD2. This CDR3 region has 15 residues. V was clipped by 10 bases and J by 3 bases; unmatched bases: 10. Looked up from germline, CDR1 is LNHDA and CDR2 is SQIVND (reference sequence). CDR3 nucleotide sequence: TGTGCCACCCGGAGGGAGCGGGGGGACTACAATGAGCAGTTCTTC. This encodes CATRRERGDYNEQFF.

In its sample, this clone was seen once. The chain uses TRBV24-1 and TRBJ2-5; D is unclear. This CDR3 is 14 amino acids long. The V and J ends lost 3 bases and 4 bases respectively, with 11 bases between them. Germline-derived CDR1 and CDR2 are KGHDR and SFDVKD. CDR3 nucleotides: TGTGCCACCAGTGATGCTCGCGGTGGAGAGACCCAGTACTTC. Translating gives CATSDARGGETQYF.

The CDR3 sequence: CASSLPGEGTEAFF. The CDR3 region has the DNA TGTGCCAGCAGCTTACCAGGGGAGGGCACTGAAGCTTTCTTT. The chain is built from TRBV5-4 and TRBJ1-1; weak D call: TRBD1 (6 bases). Trimming removed 2 bases at V and 4 bases at J, with 12 bases between. The germline V gene has CDR1 SGHNT and CDR2 YYREEE (reference sequence). CDR3 length: 14 amino acids.

The chain recombines TRBV5-1 with TRBJ1-6; D gene unclear. Deletions cut 0 bases from V and 6 bases from J, with 19 bases between. The CDR3 has 18 amino acids. CDR1 SGHRS and CDR2 YFSETQ come from the germline V gene. CDR3 coding DNA: TGCGCCAGCAGCTTGGAGTCCGGGGTGTTCACCTTTAATTCACCCCTCCACTTT. Its translation is CASSLESGVFTFNSPLHF.

This clone was detected once. The rearrangement joins TRBV5-1 to TRBJ1-2; TRBD1 aligns across 8 bases. V shed 4 bases and J 4 bases; nucleotides not matched to a gene: 3. CDR1 and CDR2 from the germline V gene are SGHRS and YFSETQ. CDR3 size: 13 residues. The CDR3: CASSRTGTYGYTF. The CDR3, as DNA: TGCGCCAGCAGCCGGACAGGGACCTATGGCTACACCTTC.

The rearrangement links TRBV7-9 to TRBJ2-2; D unclear. Germline lookup yields CDR1 SEHNR and CDR2 FQNEAQ (reference sequence). Deletions cut 5 bases from V and 3 bases from J, with 13 bases between. The CDR3 contains 15 residues. The CDR3, as DNA: TGTGCCAGCAGCAAGAGAGACCTAGACACCGGGGAGCTGTTTTTT. Protein sequence: CASSKRDLDTGELFF.

This clone showed up just a few times. The rearrangement links TRBV19 to TRBJ1-5; no clear D. V was trimmed by 7 bases and J by 0 bases, leaving 7 bases between them. Germline V gene sequence: CDR1 LNHDA, CDR2 SQIVND (reference sequence). The CDR3 is 13 residues long. CDR3 DNA sequence: TGTGCCAGTAATATTCATAGCAATCAGCCCCAGCATTTT. Translating gives CASNIHSNQPQHF.

The genes are TRBV9 and TRBJ2-3; 7 positions match TRBD2. Germline CDR1 is SGDLS and CDR2 is YYNGEE. The CDR3 covers 15 residues. V dropped 2 bases and J dropped 1; count of bases not matched to a gene: 4. The CDR3 reads CASSVIAGGTDTQYF. For the CDR3, the DNA is TGTGCCAGCAGCGTTATTGCGGGGGGCACAGATACGCAGTATTTT.

This clone was counted between two and nine times. The V and J genes are TRBV30 and TRBJ1-6, with D unresolved. Between the trimmed V and J ends, which lost 1 base and 7 bases, there was a span of 14 bases. The CDR3 is 15 amino acids. Germline lookup yields CDR1 GTSNPN and CDR2 SVGIG (reference sequence). The CDR3 DNA reads TGTGCCTGGAGTGCCCGAAGGACGGGGAATTCACCCCTCCACTTT. Translating it yields CAWSARRTGNSPLHF.

The count of this clone is one. CDR3 nucleotides: TGTGCCAGCAGTGAAGAGCGGTCCGGGCCGCAGTATTTT. Translating gives CASSEERSGPQYF. This sequence joins TRBV2 and TRBJ2-3, with D possibly matching TRBD2 (5 bases). Germline V gene lookup returns CDR1 SNHLY and CDR2 FYNNEI. V shed 1 base and J shed 10 bases, with 12 bases lying between them. The CDR3 length is 13 residues. The whole variable domain, filled in from reference TRBV2 and TRBJ2-3, reads EPEVTQTPSHQVTQMGQEVILRCVPISNHLYFYWYRQILGQKVEFLVSFYNNEISEKSEIFDDQFSVERPDGSNFTLKIRSTKLEDSAMYFCASSEERSGPQYFGPGTRLTVL.

The chain uses TRBV7-9 and TRBJ1-5, with a possible D match to TRBD1 (5 bases). Trimming pared 1 base from V and 1 base from J, leaving 14 bases between. CDR3 length equals 17 residues. Germline CDR1 and CDR2: SEHNR and FQNEAQ (reference sequence). CDR3: CASSLGGTVMSNQPQHF. CDR3 nucleotides: TGTGCCAGCAGCTTAGGGGGCACGGTCATGAGCAATCAGCCCCAGCATTTT.

This sequence joins TRBV3-1 (or the pseudogene TRBV3-2) and TRBJ1-4; D unresolved. The CDR3 spans 14 residues. CDR1 is LGHDT and CDR2 is YNNKEL in the germline V gene (reference sequence). V lost 5 bases and J lost 8, with 15 bases in between. The CDR3 loop is CASSTTLVGEKLFF. Written as DNA, the CDR3 is TGTGCCAGCAGCACGACCCTGGTCGGGGAAAAACTGTTTTTT.

This rearrangement joins TRBV29-1 to TRBJ1-4; weak D call: TRBD1 (5 bases). V lost 5 bases and J 7 bases, leaving 23 bases between the germline ends. Germline assignment: CDR1 SQVTM and CDR2 ANQGSEA. This CDR3 spans 16 amino acids. The CDR3 is CSVPPPGSRDCEKLFF. CDR3 sequence (DNA): TGCAGCGTTCCTCCTCCGGGGAGTCGGGACTGTGAAAAACTGTTTTTT.

V and J are TRBV4-1 and TRBJ1-2; TRBD1 aligns across 7 bases. CDR1 is MGHRA and CDR2 is YSYEKL in the germline V gene. This CDR3 comprises 14 residues. After removal of 4 bases from V and 8 bases from J, the junction contained 10 bases not matched to a gene. The chain's CDR3 is CASSPQGKTKGYTF. For the CDR3, the DNA is TGCGCCAGCAGCCCACAGGGGAAGACGAAAGGCTACACCTTC.

This sequence joins TRBV4-2 and TRBJ1-1, with 9 bases lining up with TRBD1. Trimming cost V 4 bases and J 3 bases; bases outside gene matches: 6. Germline CDR1 LGHNA, CDR2 YNFKEQ. There are 15 residues in the CDR3. The CDR3 sequence: CASSRTGDGDTEAFF. The CDR3 nucleotides read TGTGCCAGCAGCCGGACAGGGGACGGGGACACTGAAGCTTTCTTT.

The CDR3: CATSDPAGGRDTQYF. The CDR3 DNA is TGTGCCACCAGTGATCCAGCGGGGGGGCGGGATACGCAGTATTTT. The rearrangement joins TRBV24-1 to TRBJ2-3, with 10 positions matching TRBD2. The V gene end was trimmed by 3 bases and the J gene end by 6 bases; junction bases not matched to a gene: 5. Germline V gene lookup returns CDR1 KGHDR and CDR2 SFDVKD. The CDR3 loop spans 15 amino acids.

The V call is TRBV27, the J call TRBJ2-1, with a possible D match to TRBD2 (5 bases). Germline V lookup: CDR1 MNHEY, CDR2 SMNVEV (reference sequence). CDR3 size: 17 residues. V shed 2 bases and J shed 7 bases, with 21 bases lying between them. CDR3 bases: TGTGCCAGCAGTTTAGCCCTATTTAATTCAGTAGCGAATGAGCAGTTCTTC. This gives the protein CASSLALFNSVANEQFF.

V usage is TRBV15 and J usage is TRBJ1-6, with D possibly matching TRBD1 (6 bases). Trimming removed 5 bases at V and 5 bases at J, with 16 bases between. This CDR3 region has 16 residues. The germline V gene has CDR1 LNHNV and CDR2 YYDKDF (reference sequence). The CDR3 protein is CATSSPGRGNNSPLHF. CDR3 nucleotide sequence: TGTGCCACCAGCTCCCCCGGTAGGGGGAATAATTCACCCCTCCACTTT.

The rearrangement links TRBV5-1 to TRBJ2-3; TRBD2 matches 10 bases. V gave up 3 bases and J gave up 0 bases; unmatched junction bases: 7. CDR3 length equals 17 residues. Germline CDR1 SGHRS, CDR2 YFSETQ. As DNA, the CDR3 is TGCGCCAGCAGCTCTAGCGGGGGCCCTCCTAGCACAGATACGCAGTATTTT. Encoded protein: CASSSSGGPPSTDTQYF. The entire variable domain, with the rest obtained from reference TRBV5-1 and TRBJ2-3, is as follows: KAGVTQTPRYLIKTRGQQVTLSCSPISGHRSVSWYQQTPGQGLQFLFEYFSETQRNKGNFPGRFSGRQFSNSRSEMNVSTLELGDSALYLCASSSSGGPPSTDTQYFGPGTRLTVL.